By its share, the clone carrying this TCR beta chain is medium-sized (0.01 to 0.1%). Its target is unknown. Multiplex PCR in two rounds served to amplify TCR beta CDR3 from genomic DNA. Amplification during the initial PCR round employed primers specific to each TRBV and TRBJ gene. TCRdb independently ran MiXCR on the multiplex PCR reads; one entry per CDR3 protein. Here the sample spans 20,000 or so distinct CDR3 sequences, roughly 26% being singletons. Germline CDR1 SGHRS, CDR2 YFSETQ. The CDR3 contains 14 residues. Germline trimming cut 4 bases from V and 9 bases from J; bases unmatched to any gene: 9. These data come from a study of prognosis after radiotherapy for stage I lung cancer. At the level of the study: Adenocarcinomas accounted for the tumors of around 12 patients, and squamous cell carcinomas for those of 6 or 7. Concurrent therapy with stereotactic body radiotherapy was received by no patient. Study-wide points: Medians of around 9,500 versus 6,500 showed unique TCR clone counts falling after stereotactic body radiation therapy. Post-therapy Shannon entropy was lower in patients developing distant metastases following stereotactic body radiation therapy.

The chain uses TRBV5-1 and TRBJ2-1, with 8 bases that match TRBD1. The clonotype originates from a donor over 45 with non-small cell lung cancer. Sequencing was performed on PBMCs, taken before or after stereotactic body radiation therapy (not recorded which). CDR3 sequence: CASSPGQGIGEQFF. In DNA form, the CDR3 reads TGCGCCAGCAGCCCAGGACAGGGAATCGGTGAGCAGTTCTTC.